Each of the 3 T cell receptor beta chains below was sequenced from the same sample in a study of beta chain features in type 1 diabetes. The authors reverse transcribed all of the isolated RNA, so sequencing captured expressed TCRB transcripts. Produced via immunoSEQ multiplex PCR; TCRdb's table is partial and in-frame only. The table includes about half a million clones, roughly an eighth detected once. The specimen was naive CD4+ T cells from blood. Receptors originate from a woman aged 18-29 years in good health.

This clone has a handful of counts. The chain links TRBV4-2 to TRBJ1-4; 10 bases agree with TRBD1. The CDR3 spans 15 residues. Trimming removed 5 bases from V and 5 bases from J; junction bases left unmatched: 5. From germline, CDR1 is LGHNA and CDR2 YNFKEQ. The CDR3 reads CASSLTGQGNEKLFF. The CDR3 nucleotides are TGTGCCAGCAGCTTGACGGGACAGGGGAATGAAAAACTGTTTTTT.

This clone was seen only a few times. This chain connects TRBV6-5 to TRBJ2-1; TRBD2 aligns across 10 bases. This CDR3 is built from 13 residues. Germline CDR1 MNHEY, CDR2 SVGAGI. V lost 8 bases, J lost 13 bases, and 11 bases stayed unmatched. For the CDR3, the DNA is TGTGCCAGCCGAGAGGTAGCGGGGGGATTTCAGTTCTTC. Translating it yields CASREVAGGFQFF.

The rearrangement links TRBV5-1 to TRBJ2-1; 7 nucleotides match TRBD1. CDR1 and CDR2 from the germline V gene are SGHRS and YFSETQ. CDR3 size: 16 residues. Germline trimming cut 4 bases from V and 9 bases from J; bases unmatched to any gene: 16. The CDR3 region has the DNA TGCGCCAGCAGCGCCCAAACAGGGGTAAGCGTTGTTGAGCAGTTCTTC. Its protein is CASSAQTGVSVVEQFF.